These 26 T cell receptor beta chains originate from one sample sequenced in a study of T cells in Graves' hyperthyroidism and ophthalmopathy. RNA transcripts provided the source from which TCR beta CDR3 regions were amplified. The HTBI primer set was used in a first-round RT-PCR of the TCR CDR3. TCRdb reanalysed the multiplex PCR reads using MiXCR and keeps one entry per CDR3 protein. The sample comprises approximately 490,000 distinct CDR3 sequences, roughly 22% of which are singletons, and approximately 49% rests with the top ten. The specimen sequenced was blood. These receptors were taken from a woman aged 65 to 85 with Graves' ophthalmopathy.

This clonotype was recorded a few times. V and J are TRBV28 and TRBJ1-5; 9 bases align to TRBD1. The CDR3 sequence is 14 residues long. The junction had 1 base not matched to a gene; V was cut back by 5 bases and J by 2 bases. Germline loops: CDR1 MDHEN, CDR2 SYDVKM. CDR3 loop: CASSRQGGNQPQHF. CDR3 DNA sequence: TGTGCCAGCAGTAGACAGGGGGGCAATCAGCCCCAGCATTTT.

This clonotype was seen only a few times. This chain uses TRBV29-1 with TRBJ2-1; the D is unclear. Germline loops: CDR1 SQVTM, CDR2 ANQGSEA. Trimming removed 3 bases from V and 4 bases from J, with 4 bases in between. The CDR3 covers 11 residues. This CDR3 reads CSVEGYNEQFF. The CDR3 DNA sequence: TGCAGCGTTGAGGGGTACAATGAGCAGTTCTTC.

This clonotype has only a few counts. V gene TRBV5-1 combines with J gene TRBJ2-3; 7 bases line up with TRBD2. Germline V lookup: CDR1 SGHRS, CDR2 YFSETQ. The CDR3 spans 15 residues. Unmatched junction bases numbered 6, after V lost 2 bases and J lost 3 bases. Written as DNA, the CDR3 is TGCGCCAGCAGCTTAGGTAGCGGGCATACAGATACGCAGTATTTT. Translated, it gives CASSLGSGHTDTQYF.

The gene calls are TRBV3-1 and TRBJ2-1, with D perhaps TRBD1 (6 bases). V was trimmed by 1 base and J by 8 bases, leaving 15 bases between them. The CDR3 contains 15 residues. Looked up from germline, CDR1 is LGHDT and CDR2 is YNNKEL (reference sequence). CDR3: CASSQGVQGPDEQFF. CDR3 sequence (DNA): TGTGCCAGCAGCCAAGGAGTGCAGGGGCCAGATGAGCAGTTCTTC.

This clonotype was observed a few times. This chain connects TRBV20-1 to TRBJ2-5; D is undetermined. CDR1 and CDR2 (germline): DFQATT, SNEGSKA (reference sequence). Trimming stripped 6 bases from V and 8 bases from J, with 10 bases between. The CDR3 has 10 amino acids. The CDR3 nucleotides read TGCAGTGCCGTCCTTGGAACCCAGTACTTC. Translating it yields CSAVLGTQYF.

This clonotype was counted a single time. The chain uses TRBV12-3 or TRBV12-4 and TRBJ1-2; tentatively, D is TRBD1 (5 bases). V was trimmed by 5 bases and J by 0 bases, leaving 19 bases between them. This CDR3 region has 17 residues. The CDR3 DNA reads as TGTGCCAGCAGTCCAAGAGGGACCGGGACGGCTAACTATGGCTACACCTTC. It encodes CASSPRGTGTANYGYTF.

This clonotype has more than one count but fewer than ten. The CDR3 nucleotides read TGTGCCAGCAGTACGGACAGGGGGCTCGGAAACACCATATATTTT. Translated, it gives CASSTDRGLGNTIYF. The V and J genes are TRBV27 and TRBJ1-3; 11 positions agree with TRBD1. This CDR3 comprises 15 residues. Germline V gene lookup returns CDR1 MNHEY and CDR2 SMNVEV (reference sequence). With 5 bases clipped from V and 4 bases from J, the junction kept 4 bases outside the gene matches.

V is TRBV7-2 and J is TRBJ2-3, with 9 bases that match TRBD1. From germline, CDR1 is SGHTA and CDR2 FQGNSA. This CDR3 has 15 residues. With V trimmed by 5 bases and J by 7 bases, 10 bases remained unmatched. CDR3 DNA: TGTGCCAGCAGCCTTCGGACAGGGGCAAGTAATACGCAGTATTTT. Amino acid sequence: CASSLRTGASNTQYF.

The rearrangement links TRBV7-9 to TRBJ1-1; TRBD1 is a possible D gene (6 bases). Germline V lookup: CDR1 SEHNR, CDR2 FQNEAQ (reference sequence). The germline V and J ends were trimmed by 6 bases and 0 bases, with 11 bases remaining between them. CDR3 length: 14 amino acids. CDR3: CASRVGGMNTEAFF. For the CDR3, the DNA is TGTGCCAGCAGAGTAGGGGGTATGAACACTGAAGCTTTCTTT. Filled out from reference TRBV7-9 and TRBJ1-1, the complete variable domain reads DTGVSQNPRHKITKRGQNVTFRCDPISEHNRLYWYRQTLGQGPEFLTYFQNEAQLEKSRLLSDRFSAERPKGSFSTLEIQRTEQGDSAMYLCASRVGGMNTEAFFGQGTRLTVV.

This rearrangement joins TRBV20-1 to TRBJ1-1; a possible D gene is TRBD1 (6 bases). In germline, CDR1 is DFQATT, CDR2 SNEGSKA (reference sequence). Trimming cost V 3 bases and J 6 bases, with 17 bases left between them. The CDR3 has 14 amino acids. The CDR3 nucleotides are TGCAGTGCTAGTGACCACCCAGGGGTCTCTGAAGCTTTCTTT. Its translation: CSASDHPGVSEAFF.

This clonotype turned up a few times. The CDR3 is CASSRTGANTEAFF. For the CDR3, the DNA is TGCGCCAGCAGCCGGACAGGGGCGAACACTGAAGCTTTCTTT. The chain recombines TRBV4-3 with TRBJ1-1, with TRBD1 matching 9 bases. This CDR3 is 14 amino acids long. The trim removed 4 bases at V and 1 base at J, leaving 1 base unmatched. Looked up from germline, CDR1 is LGHNA and CDR2 is YSLEER.

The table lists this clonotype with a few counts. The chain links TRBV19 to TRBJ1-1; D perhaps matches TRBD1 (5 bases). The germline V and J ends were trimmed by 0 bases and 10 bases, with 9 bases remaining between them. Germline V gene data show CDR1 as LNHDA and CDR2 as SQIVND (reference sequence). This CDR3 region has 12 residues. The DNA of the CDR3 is TGTGCCAGTAGTATAGACAGGGCTGGAGCTTTCTTT. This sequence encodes CASSIDRAGAFF.

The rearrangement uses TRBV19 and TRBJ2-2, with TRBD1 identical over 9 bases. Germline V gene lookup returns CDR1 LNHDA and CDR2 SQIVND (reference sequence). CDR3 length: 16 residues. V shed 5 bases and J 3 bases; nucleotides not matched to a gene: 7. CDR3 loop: CASSSQTGGHTGELFF. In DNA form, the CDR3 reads TGTGCCAGTAGTTCTCAGACAGGGGGTCACACCGGGGAGCTGTTTTTT.

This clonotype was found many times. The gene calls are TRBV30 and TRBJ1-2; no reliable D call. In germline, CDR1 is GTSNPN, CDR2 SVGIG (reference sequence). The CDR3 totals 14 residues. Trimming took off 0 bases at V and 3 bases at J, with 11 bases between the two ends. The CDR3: CAWSVEGLDYGYTF. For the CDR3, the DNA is TGTGCCTGGAGTGTGGAGGGCTTAGACTATGGCTACACCTTC.

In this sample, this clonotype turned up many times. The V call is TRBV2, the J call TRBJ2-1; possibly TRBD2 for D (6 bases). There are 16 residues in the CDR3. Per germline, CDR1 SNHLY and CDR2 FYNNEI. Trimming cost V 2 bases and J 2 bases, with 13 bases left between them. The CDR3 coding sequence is TGTGCCAGCAGTGAAATGGGGCGGGAACCCTACAATGAGCAGTTCTTC. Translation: CASSEMGREPYNEQFF. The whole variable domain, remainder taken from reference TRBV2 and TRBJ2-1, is EPEVTQTPSHQVTQMGQEVILRCVPISNHLYFYWYRQILGQKVEFLVSFYNNEISEKSEIFDDQFSVERPDGSNFTLKIRSTKLEDSAMYFCASSEMGREPYNEQFFGPGTRLTVL.

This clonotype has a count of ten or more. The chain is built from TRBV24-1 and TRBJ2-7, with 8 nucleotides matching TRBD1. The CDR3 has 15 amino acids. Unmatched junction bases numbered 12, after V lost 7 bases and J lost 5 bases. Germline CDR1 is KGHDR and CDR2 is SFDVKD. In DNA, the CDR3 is TGTGCCACCAGGAGACAGGGGCCGTTGATTCACGAGCAGTACTTC. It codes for CATRRQGPLIHEQYF.

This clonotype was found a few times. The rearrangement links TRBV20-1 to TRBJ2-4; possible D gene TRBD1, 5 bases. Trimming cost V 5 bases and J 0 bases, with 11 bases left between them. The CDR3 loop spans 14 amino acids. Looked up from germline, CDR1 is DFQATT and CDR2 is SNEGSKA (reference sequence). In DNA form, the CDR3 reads TGCAGTGCTGGAGCCAGGGTAGCCAAAAACATTCAGTACTTC. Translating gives CSAGARVAKNIQYF.

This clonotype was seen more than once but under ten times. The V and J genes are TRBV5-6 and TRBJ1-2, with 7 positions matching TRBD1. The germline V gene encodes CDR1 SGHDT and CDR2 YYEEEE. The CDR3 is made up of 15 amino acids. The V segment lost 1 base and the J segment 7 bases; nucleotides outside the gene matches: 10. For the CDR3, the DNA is TGTGCCAGCAGCTTGTACCCCGACAGGGTTGGTGGCTACACCTTC. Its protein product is CASSLYPDRVGGYTF.

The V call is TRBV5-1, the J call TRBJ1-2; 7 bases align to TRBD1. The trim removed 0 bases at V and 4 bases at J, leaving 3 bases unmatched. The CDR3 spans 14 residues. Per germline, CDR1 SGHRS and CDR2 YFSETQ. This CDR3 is CASSLDRGSYGYTF. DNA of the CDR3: TGCGCCAGCAGCTTGGACAGGGGAAGCTATGGCTACACCTTC.

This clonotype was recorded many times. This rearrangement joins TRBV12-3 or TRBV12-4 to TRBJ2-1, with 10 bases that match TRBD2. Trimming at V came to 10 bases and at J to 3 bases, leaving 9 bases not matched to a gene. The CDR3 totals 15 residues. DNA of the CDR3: TGTGCCACCAGACCGAGCGGGAGGGGCTACAATGAGCAGTTCTTC. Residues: CATRPSGRGYNEQFF.

This chain's CDR3 is CSALGPQGFSYEQYF. CDR3 coding DNA: TGCAGTGCTCTCGGACCGCAGGGTTTCTCCTACGAGCAGTACTTC. The gene calls are TRBV20-1 and TRBJ2-7; weak D call: TRBD1 (5 bases). V shed 5 bases and J shed 0 bases, with 17 bases lying between them. The CDR3 loop spans 15 amino acids. Looked up from germline, CDR1 is DFQATT and CDR2 is SNEGSKA (reference sequence).

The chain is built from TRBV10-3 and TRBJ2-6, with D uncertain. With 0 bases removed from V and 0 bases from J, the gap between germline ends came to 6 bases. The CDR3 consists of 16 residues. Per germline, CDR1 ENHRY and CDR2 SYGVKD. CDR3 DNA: TGTGCCATCAGTGAGTCGGAAGTCTCTGGGGCCAACGTCCTGACTTTC. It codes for CAISESEVSGANVLTF.

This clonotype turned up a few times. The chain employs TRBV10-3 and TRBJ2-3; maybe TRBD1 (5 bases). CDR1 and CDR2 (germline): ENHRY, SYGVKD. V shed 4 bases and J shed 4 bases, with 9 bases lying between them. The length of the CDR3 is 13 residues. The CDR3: CAISGVGADTQYF. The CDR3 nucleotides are TGTGCCATCAGTGGGGTAGGGGCAGATACGCAGTATTTT.

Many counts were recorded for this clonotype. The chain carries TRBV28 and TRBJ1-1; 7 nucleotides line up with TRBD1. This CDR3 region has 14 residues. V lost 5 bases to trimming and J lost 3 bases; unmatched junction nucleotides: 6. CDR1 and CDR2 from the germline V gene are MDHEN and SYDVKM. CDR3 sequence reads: CASSPQGGDTEAFF. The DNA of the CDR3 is TGTGCCAGCAGTCCCCAGGGGGGGGACACTGAAGCTTTCTTT.

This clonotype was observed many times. The CDR3, as DNA: TGTGCCAGCAGTTTGAACAGGGGGCGCGTGTTTGGCTACACCTTC. Translation gives CASSLNRGRVFGYTF. The gene calls are TRBV12-3 or TRBV12-4 and TRBJ1-2; 9 bases match TRBD1. V shed 3 bases and J 7 bases; nucleotides not matched to a gene: 9. This CDR3 is 15 amino acids long.

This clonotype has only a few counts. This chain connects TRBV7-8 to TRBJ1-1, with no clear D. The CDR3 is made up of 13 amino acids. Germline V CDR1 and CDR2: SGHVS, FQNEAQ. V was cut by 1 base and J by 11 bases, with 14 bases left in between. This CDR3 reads CASSLDSREGAFF. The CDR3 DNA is TGTGCCAGCAGCTTAGATTCCCGGGAAGGGGCTTTCTTT. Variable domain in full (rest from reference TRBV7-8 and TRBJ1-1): GAGVSQSPRYKVAKRGQDVALRCDPISGHVSLFWYQQALGQGPEFLTYFQNEAQLDKSGLPSDRFFAERPEGSVSTLKIQRTQQEDSAVYLCASSLDSREGAFFGQGTRLTVV.